This TCR beta chain comes out of a study of Ad26.COV2.S vaccination and SARS-CoV-2 variants. Study background: The vaccine Ad26.COV2.S was put into the muscle once, or twice with 56 days between. Whole-study findings and limits: Reported findings describe substantial breadth in spike-specific CD8+ and CD4+ T cell responses following vaccination. Non-spike TCR breadth was similar in vaccine and placebo recipients.

Comment on this clone: What it binds is not known.

Sequencing was performed with immunoSEQ multiplex PCR; in TCRdb, only in-frame clones are kept and a portion is missing. The profile shows about 350,000 clones, around 84% of them singletons. Treatment defined: 19 received Ad26.COV2.S at low or high dose, single or two shots; roughly 5 received placebo; per-sample allocation not given. It was on day 63 after the first vaccine or placebo injection that samples were taken. V shed 5 bases, J shed 0 bases, and the junction held 7 bases outside the gene matches. The length of the CDR3 is 17 residues. Germline-derived CDR1 and CDR2 are SGHVS and FQNEAQ. The sequenced sample was peripheral blood, obtained in a trial of Ad26.COV2.S vaccine versus placebo. The chain couples TRBV7-8 to TRBJ2-3; 11 positions agree with TRBD1. This clonotype was obtained from a person between 18 and 65 years old who received the Ad26.COV2.S COVID-19 vaccine or a placebo. The DNA of the CDR3 is TGTGCCAGCAGCCAAAGGGACAGGGGGACTAGCACAGATACGCAGTATTTT. It codes for CASSQRDRGTSTDTQYF.